A selection of T cell receptor beta chains follows, all from one sample in a study of beta chain features in type 1 diabetes. Assay used: immunoSEQ multiplex PCR; TCRdb lists only in-frame clones, some missing. The sample lists 600,000 to 750,000 clones; 12% were seen once. Sequenced material: naive CD4+ T cells from blood. The receptor set was obtained from a young man with type 1 diabetes. CDR3s include the opening cysteine and the closing phenylalanine or tryptophan. The D gene is left open where the match is weak. Rows may omit the clone size; those that give it use once, few, many or a size class.

j_gene,len,d_gene,abundance,v_gene,CDR3nt,CDR3aa
TRBJ2-3,14,-,few,TRBV9,TGTGCCAGCAGCGTAGGCGACAGGACAAATACGCAGTATTTT,CASSVGDRTNTQYF
TRBJ2-5,16,TRBD2,few,TRBV10-3,TGTGCCATCAGTGGACAGGGACTAGCGGGGCAAGAGACCCAGTACTTC,CAISGQGLAGQETQYF
TRBJ1-3,14,TRBD1,few,TRBV29-1,TGCAGCGCGATGGGACAGGGAGGAGGAAACACCATATATTTT,CSAMGQGGGNTIYF
TRBJ2-5,14,-,few,TRBV6-5,TGTGCCAGTAAACCGGGACACACCCAAGAGACCCAGTACTTC,CASKPGHTQETQYF
TRBJ1-1,15,TRBD1,few,TRBV18,TGTGCCAGCTCCCTCGGGACAGGGGATCGGACTGAAGCTTTCTTT,CASSLGTGDRTEAFF
TRBJ1-5,14,-,-,TRBV10-3,TGTGCCACCCGGGGGGCGCAGGACAATCAGCCCCAGCATTTT,CATRGAQDNQPQHF
TRBJ2-1,19,-,-,TRBV4-3,TGCGCCAGCAGCCGAAACTCGGAGGGGACCCGAGGTTACCCCAATGAGCAGTTCTTC,CASSRNSEGTRGYPNEQFF
TRBJ2-5,11,-,-,TRBV2,TGTGCCAGCAGTGAAGATCAAGCCCAGTACTTC,CASSEDQAQYF
TRBJ2-5,15,-,-,TRBV5-1,TGCGCCAGCAGCACGGGGACGGGCGTACAAGAGACCCAGTACTTC,CASSTGTGVQETQYF
TRBJ2-1,15,TRBD1,few,TRBV19,TGTGCCAGTAGTAGAGACAGGGGGCTCGTCGATGAGCAGTTCTTC,CASSRDRGLVDEQFF
TRBJ2-7,14,TRBD1,-,TRBV27,TGTGCCAGCAGTTCGGACAGGGCGTCCTACGAGCAGTACTTC,CASSSDRASYEQYF
TRBJ2-5,16,-,-,TRBV5-1,TGCGCCAGCAGCTGGGGGTCCCTTAGGTCCCAAGAGACCCAGTACTTC,CASSWGSLRSQETQYF